This T cell receptor (beta chain) was captured by sequencing in a study of blood T cell repertoires in COVID-19. About the research overall: COVID-19 samples from acute and convalescent phases originated in the United States, Italy and Spain. The analysed material was cDNA or gDNA that came from T cells, B-cell-depleted T cells, or PBMCs.

Per the authors' pipeline: Estimation of nucleated cell counts was performed using reference gene primer amplification. The method was immunoSEQ multiplex PCR; TCRdb's version includes in-frame clones alone and lacks a portion of them. V and J calls and clone size follow that table, whereas D and trimming were derived from the DNA. Of roughly 250,000 clones listed, 88% were seen once; the top ten hold roughly 4%. The V end was cut by 3 bases, the J end by 2 bases, with 11 bases between. The CDR3 is 15 residues long. Germline lookup yields CDR1 SGHDN and CDR2 FVKESK. The J gene is TRBJ2-1, the V gene TRBV14; possibly TRBD1 for D (5 bases). The sequence derives from a man in his fifties or sixties who had recovered from COVID-19. The sample comprised peripheral blood. CDR3 protein: CASSHKGLPYNEQFF. As DNA, the CDR3 is TGTGCCAGCAGCCATAAGGGGCTTCCCTACAATGAGCAGTTCTTC.